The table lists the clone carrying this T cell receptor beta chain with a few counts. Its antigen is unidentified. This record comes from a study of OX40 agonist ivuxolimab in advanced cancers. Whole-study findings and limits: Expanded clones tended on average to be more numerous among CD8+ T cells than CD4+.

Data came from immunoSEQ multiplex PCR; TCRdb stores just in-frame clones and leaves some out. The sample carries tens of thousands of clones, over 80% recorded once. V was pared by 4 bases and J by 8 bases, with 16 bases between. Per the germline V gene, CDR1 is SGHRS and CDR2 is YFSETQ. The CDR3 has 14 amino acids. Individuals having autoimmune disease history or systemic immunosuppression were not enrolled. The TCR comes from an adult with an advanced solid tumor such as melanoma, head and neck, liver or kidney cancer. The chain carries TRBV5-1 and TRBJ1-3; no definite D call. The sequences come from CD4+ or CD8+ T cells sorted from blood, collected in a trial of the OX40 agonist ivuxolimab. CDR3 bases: TGCGCCAGCAGCCCGAATCCCCCTGGGGACACCATATATTTT. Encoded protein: CASSPNPPGDTIYF.